A selection of T cell receptor beta chains follows, all from one sample in a study of blood T cell repertoires in COVID-19. Measured with immunoSEQ multiplex PCR; TCRdb has only the in-frame clones, and not every one. The sample holds 200,000 or so clones, approximately 81% seen once. Sequences were obtained from peripheral blood. Receptors were obtained from an elderly woman with acute or convalescent COVID-19. Both conserved end residues are part of each CDR3. D genes are given only for firm matches. Not all rows give a size; the values are once, few, many and, for expanded clones, a class.

>14|TRBJ2-7|TRBD1|TRBV6-5|-
CASSHRGSSWEQYF
TGTGCCAGCAGCCACAGGGGAAGCTCTTGGGAGCAGTACTTC
>14|TRBJ2-7|TRBD2|TRBV11-3|-
CASSLRTSSYEQYF
TGTGCCAGCAGCTTGAGGACTAGCTCCTACGAGCAGTACTTC
>15|TRBJ2-2|TRBD1|TRBV9|-
CASSGQGAQVGELFF
TGTGCCAGCAGCGGACAGGGGGCGCAGGTCGGGGAGCTGTTTTTT
>15|TRBJ2-1|TRBD1|TRBV24-1|-
CATSFAGQGNNEQFF
TGTGCCACCTCATTCGCGGGACAGGGGAACAATGAGCAGTTCTTC
>13|TRBJ2-3|-|TRBV10-3|-
CAISTGLTDTQYF
TGTGCCATCAGTACAGGGCTCACAGATACGCAGTATTTT
>16|TRBJ1-3|-|TRBV10-3|-
CAISGMRVLDGNTIYF
TGTGCCATCAGTGGAATGAGGGTATTAGATGGAAACACCATATATTTT
>16|TRBJ1-3|-|TRBV5-1|few
CASSLGGDPSGNTIYF
TGCGCCAGCAGCTTGGGGGGCGACCCCTCTGGAAACACCATATATTTT
>14|TRBJ1-1|-|TRBV13|few
CASSLGRGNTEAFF
TGTGCCAGCAGCTTAGGCAGGGGGAACACTGAAGCTTTCTTT
>16|TRBJ1-4|-|TRBV10-3|-
CAISESGRASETKLFF
TGTGCCATCAGTGAGTCAGGCAGGGCCAGCGAAACAAAACTGTTTTTT
>15|TRBJ2-7|-|TRBV25-1|-
CASSEYGQGSYEQYF
TGTGCCAGCAGTGAATACGGCCAGGGCTCCTACGAGCAGTACTTC
>13|TRBJ1-5|-|TRBV29-1|-
CSVLGGSNQPQHF
TGCAGCGTCTTGGGGGGTAGCAATCAGCCCCAGCATTTT
>13|TRBJ1-1|-|TRBV15|-
CATSRSRYTEAFF
TGTGCCACCAGCAGATCACGGTACACTGAAGCTTTCTTT
>14|TRBJ1-5|-|TRBV4-2|-
CASSQERPPGAQHF
TGTGCCAGCAGCCAAGAAAGGCCTCCCGGGGCCCAGCATTTT
>15|TRBJ1-6|TRBD1|TRBV19|once
CASSRQGALGSPLHF
TGTGCCAGTAGTAGACAGGGGGCCCTTGGTTCACCCCTCCACTTT
>14|TRBJ2-1|-|TRBV6-2/TRBV6-3|-
CASSYPLANNEQFF
TGTGCCAGCAGTTACCCGCTGGCAAACAATGAGCAGTTCTTC
>15|TRBJ2-2|-|TRBV7-7|once
CASARSLANTGELFF
TGTGCTAGCGCGAGGTCGCTTGCGAACACCGGGGAGCTGTTTTTT
>14|TRBJ1-1|TRBD1|TRBV30|-
CAWSVQGLGTEAFF
TGTGCCTGGAGTGTACAGGGGTTGGGGACTGAAGCTTTCTTT
>11|TRBJ1-4|-|TRBV20-1|-
CSAVTEEKLFF
TGCAGTGCCGTTACTGAAGAAAAACTGTTTTTT
>15|TRBJ2-5|-|TRBV23-1|once
CASSLRDILQETQYF
TGCGCCAGCAGCCTCCGGGACATCCTTCAAGAGACCCAGTACTTC
>17|TRBJ2-1|TRBD1|TRBV3-1/TRBV3-2|few
CASSRRTHRGPRYEQFF
TGTGCCAGCAGCCGGAGGACCCACAGGGGCCCTAGGTATGAGCAGTTCTTC
>16|TRBJ1-3|-|TRBV21-1|-
CASSKQPGQGRNTIYF
TGTGCCAGCAGCAAACAGCCTGGACAGGGCCGGAACACCATATATTTT
>15|TRBJ2-7|TRBD1|TRBV2|few
CASRAGTGASNEQYF
TGTGCCAGCAGGGCCGGGACAGGGGCTAGTAACGAGCAGTACTTC
>15|TRBJ2-7|TRBD2|TRBV7-2|few
CASSLGLAGNYEQYF
TGTGCCAGCAGCTTAGGACTAGCGGGAAACTACGAGCAGTACTTC
>15|TRBJ2-7|TRBD1|TRBV7-2|-
CASSLSGQGTYEQYF
TGTGCCAGCAGCTTGTCGGGACAGGGCACCTACGAGCAGTACTTC
>15|TRBJ1-1|TRBD1|TRBV9|-
CASSPRTGWNTEAFF
TGTGCCAGCAGCCCTCGGACAGGCTGGAACACTGAAGCTTTCTTT
>13|TRBJ1-5|TRBD1|TRBV30|-
CAWDRGRDQPQHF
TGTGCCTGGGACAGGGGGCGCGATCAGCCCCAGCATTTT
>15|TRBJ1-6|-|TRBV5-1|-
CASSRERGYNSPLHF
TGCGCCAGCAGCAGGGAACGGGGTTATAATTCACCCCTCCACTTT
>14|TRBJ1-5|-|TRBV6-6|-
CASTGHLSNQPQHF
TGTGCCAGTACGGGACACCTTAGCAATCAGCCCCAGCATTTT
>15|TRBJ2-3|-|TRBV6-2/TRBV6-3|-
CASSYSAGSTDTQYF
TGTGCCAGCAGTTACTCGGCAGGGAGCACAGATACGCAGTATTTT
>16|TRBJ2-7|-|TRBV7-8|-
CASSLGGHPVTYEQYF
TGTGCCAGCAGCTTAGGGGGACATCCCGTCACCTACGAGCAGTACTTC
>14|TRBJ1-5|-|TRBV6-6|-
CASRERDTHQPQHF
TGTGCCAGCAGGGAAAGGGACACCCATCAGCCCCAGCATTTT
>16|TRBJ1-4|-|TRBV18|-
CASSPPEARFNEKLFF
TGTGCCAGCTCACCACCCGAAGCCCGATTTAATGAAAAACTGTTTTTT
>16|TRBJ1-3|-|TRBV19|-
CASVYPRGFSGNTIYF
TGTGCCAGTGTCTACCCGCGGGGCTTCTCTGGAAACACCATATATTTT
>15|TRBJ2-7|-|TRBV28|-
CASSSRGLSSYEQYF
TGTGCCAGCAGTTCCAGGGGATTAAGCTCCTACGAGCAGTACTTC
>15|TRBJ2-7|-|TRBV7-2|-
CASSPRLGASYEQYF
TGTGCCAGCAGCCCCCGACTGGGGGCCTCCTACGAGCAGTACTTC
>15|TRBJ2-1|TRBD2|TRBV18|-
CASSSPAGDWNEQFF
TGTGCCAGCTCATCCCCAGCGGGAGATTGGAATGAGCAGTTCTTC
>14|TRBJ1-2|-|TRBV3-1/TRBV3-2|once
CASSQDPSYYGYTF
TGTGCCAGCAGCCAAGATCCGTCGTACTATGGCTACACCTTC
>13|TRBJ2-1|-|TRBV7-2|-
CASSLRTAVEQFF
TGTGCCAGCAGCCTTAGAACGGCGGTTGAGCAGTTCTTC
>16|TRBJ1-1|-|TRBV9|-
CASSVRGVRMNTEAFF
TGTGCCAGCAGCGTAAGGGGCGTGAGGATGAACACTGAAGCTTTCTTT
>12|TRBJ2-3|-|TRBV19|-
CASSPPTDTQYF
TGTGCCAGTAGTCCCCCGACAGATACGCAGTATTTT
>17|TRBJ2-1|-|TRBV4-2|-
CASSQGGIERPNAEQFF
TGTGCCAGCAGCCAAGGGGGTATTGAGCGGCCCAACGCGGAGCAGTTCTTC
>12|TRBJ1-2|-|TRBV6-6|-
CASSIINYGYTF
TGTGCCAGCAGTATCATTAACTATGGCTACACCTTC
>14|TRBJ1-4|-|TRBV21-1|-
CASSKVEHNEKLFF
TGTGCCAGCAGCAAAGTCGAGCATAATGAAAAACTGTTTTTT
>14|TRBJ1-3|-|TRBV9|-
CASSAAGQTNTIYF
TGTGCCAGCAGCGCAGCGGGCCAGACTAACACCATATATTTT
>18|TRBJ2-5|TRBD2|TRBV7-2|-
CASSSSGGAFSGWETQYF
TGTGCCAGCAGCTCTAGCGGGGGGGCGTTCTCCGGCTGGGAGACCCAGTACTTC
>14|TRBJ1-2|-|TRBV6-5|-
CASSYSSGAYGYTF
TGTGCCAGCAGTTACTCGTCAGGGGCCTATGGCTACACCTTC
>15|TRBJ2-7|TRBD1|TRBV5-1|-
CASSPSGQGGGEQYF
TGCGCCAGCAGCCCCTCAGGACAGGGCGGAGGCGAGCAGTACTTC
>16|TRBJ1-5|-|TRBV3-1/TRBV3-2|-
CASSPGGQGQVTPQHF
TGTGCCAGCAGCCCGGGGGGCCAGGGCCAGGTCACGCCCCAGCATTTT
>16|TRBJ2-2|-|TRBV28|-
CASSLNPWQGTGELFF
TGTGCCAGCAGTTTAAACCCCTGGCAGGGAACCGGGGAGCTGTTTTTT
>17|TRBJ2-2|TRBD2|TRBV11-3|few
CASSLGSGSGVAGELFF
TGTGCCAGCAGCTTAGGTAGCGGGAGCGGGGTCGCCGGGGAGCTGTTTTTT
>14|TRBJ2-7|TRBD2|TRBV19|-
CASSTRGGSYEQYF
TGTGCCAGTAGTACCCGGGGCGGGAGCTACGAGCAGTACTTC